The 9 T cell receptor beta chains below were found in one sample sequenced in a study of CD8+CD57+ T cells in acquired aplastic anemia. Genomic DNA was employed as the template in profiling TCR beta VDJ and CDR3. TCRdb independently ran MiXCR on the reads; one entry per CDR3 protein. The sample has about 160,000 distinct CDR3 sequences, approximately 40% seen once. Material: sorted CD4+, CD8+, or CD8+CD57+ T cells (not recorded which) from PBMCs. The receptors were sampled from a human donor in good health.

This clonotype appeared many times. The chain is built from TRBV5-1 and TRBJ1-5; D is undetermined. The germline V and J ends were trimmed by 1 base and 0 bases, with 8 bases remaining between them. The CDR3 is 15 residues long. The germline V gene has CDR1 SGHRS and CDR2 YFSETQ. The CDR3 DNA is TGCGCCAGCAGCTTGTCGGGAAATAGCAATCAGCCCCAGCATTTT. Translating it yields CASSLSGNSNQPQHF.

This clonotype has ten or more counts. The chain uses TRBV6-4 and TRBJ1-6; 10 bases fit TRBD1. With 7 bases clipped from V and 8 bases from J, the junction kept 2 bases outside the gene matches. The CDR3 spans 13 residues. The germline CDR1 and CDR2 sequences are MRHNA and SNTAGT. Here the CDR3 DNA reads TGTGCCAGCAAAGGACAGGGGGATTCACCCCTCCACTTT. Its translation is CASKGQGDSPLHF.

For this clonotype: It may be a read error: a sequence one base away is much more abundant. This chain joins TRBV7-2 and TRBJ2-3; D remains ambiguous. Germline CDR1 is SGHTA and CDR2 is FQGNSA. CDR3 size: 15 residues. V gave up 0 bases and J gave up 1 base, with 8 bases separating them. CDR3 loop: CASSLATGGTDTQYF. DNA for the CDR3: TGTGCCAGCAGCTTAGCGACGGGCGGCACAGATACGCAGTATTTT.

This sequence joins TRBV2 and TRBJ2-1; 9 bases are shared with TRBD2. The germline CDR1 and CDR2 sequences are SNHLY and FYNNEI. Trimming at V came to 3 bases and at J to 8 bases, leaving 14 bases not matched to a gene. This CDR3 is 17 amino acids long. DNA of the CDR3: TGTGCCAGCAGTGACGATATTAGGGCGGGGGGGTTCGATGAGCAGTTCTTC. The encoded protein is CASSDDIRAGGFDEQFF.

At least ten counts were recorded for this clonotype. V gene TRBV10-3 combines with J gene TRBJ1-1; unclear D gene. This CDR3 spans 14 amino acids. Germline-derived CDR1 and CDR2 are ENHRY and SYGVKD. Between the trimmed V and J ends, which lost 8 bases and 0 bases, there was a span of 13 bases. CDR3 residues: CAISIGEMNTEAFF. In DNA form, the CDR3 reads TGTGCCATCTCGATCGGGGAAATGAACACTGAAGCTTTCTTT.

This clonotype was observed at least ten times. The chain is built from TRBV6-1 and TRBJ1-2; D gene ambiguous. With 4 bases removed from V and 0 bases from J, the gap between germline ends came to 15 bases. Looked up from germline, CDR1 is MNHNS and CDR2 is SASEGT. The CDR3 has 16 amino acids. CDR3 loop: CASSGTASLSNYGYTF. CDR3 nucleotide sequence: TGTGCCAGCAGTGGTACCGCGTCGTTGTCTAACTATGGCTACACCTTC.

This clonotype appeared many times. V gene TRBV20-1 combines with J gene TRBJ2-4; unclear D gene. Trimming removed 2 bases at V and 8 bases at J, with 13 bases between. From germline, CDR1 is DFQATT and CDR2 SNEGSKA (reference sequence). The CDR3 has 13 residues. The DNA of the CDR3 is TGCAGTGCTAGACCTAACTCAAGGGACATTCAGTACTTC. It specifies CSARPNSRDIQYF.

This clonotype was observed many times. The chain joins TRBV5-1 to TRBJ2-2, with 8 bases matching TRBD1. V shed 0 bases, J shed 9 bases, and the junction held 4 bases outside the gene matches. CDR1 is SGHRS and CDR2 is YFSETQ in the germline V gene. The CDR3 length is 14 residues. The CDR3 region has the DNA TGCGCCAGCAGCTTGGTACAGGGGGTCCGGGAGCTGTTTTTT. It yields the protein CASSLVQGVRELFF.

In this sample, this clonotype turned up many times. The V gene is TRBV7-2, the J gene TRBJ2-2, with 8 bases aligning to TRBD2. Germline values: CDR1 SGHTA, CDR2 FQGNSA. This CDR3 contains 13 residues. Trimming cost V 8 bases and J 7 bases; bases outside gene matches: 6. Here the CDR3 reads CASHPGGSGELFF. The DNA for the CDR3 is TGTGCCAGCCACCCGGGGGGGAGCGGGGAGCTGTTTTTT.